A selection of T cell receptor beta chains follows, all from one sample in a study of blood T cell repertoires in COVID-19. Only in-frame clones appear in the TCRdb table, and some are missing; sequencing was by immunoSEQ multiplex PCR. This table has 150,000 to 200,000 clones, around 84% appearing once. Sequencing used PBMCs or T cells enriched from blood (not recorded which). These receptor sequences come from a woman aged 25 to 45 who had been exposed to COVID-19. The CDR3 runs from the conserved cysteine through the conserved F or W. D genes are given only for firm matches. The size entry is marked missing in some rows and otherwise reads once, few, many or a size class.

J: TRBJ1-2
D: -
V: TRBV10-3
size: -
length: 13
CDR3: CAISGRDIYGYTF
DNA: TGTGCCATCAGTGGCCGGGACATCTATGGCTACACCTTC

J: TRBJ1-1
D: -
V: TRBV7-9
size: -
length: 13
CDR3: CASSSPSITEAFF
DNA: TGTGCCAGCAGCTCCCCTAGTATCACTGAAGCTTTCTTT

J: TRBJ1-1
D: -
V: TRBV7-9
size: -
length: 15
CDR3: CASSSDTRMNTEAFF
DNA: TGTGCCAGCAGCTCAGACACCCGCATGAACACTGAAGCTTTCTTT

J: TRBJ2-3
D: -
V: TRBV5-4
size: -
length: 13
CDR3: CASSLEASETQYF
DNA: TGTGCCAGCAGCTTGGAGGCTAGCGAAACGCAGTATTTT

J: TRBJ1-1
D: TRBD1
V: TRBV3-1/TRBV3-2
size: -
length: 16
CDR3: CASSQRDRGRNTEAFF
DNA: TGTGCCAGCAGCCAAAGGGACAGGGGGCGAAATACTGAAGCTTTCTTT

J: TRBJ2-7
D: -
V: TRBV27
size: -
length: 14
CDR3: CASRKGTPSYEQYF
DNA: TGTGCCAGCAGAAAGGGGACACCTTCCTACGAGCAGTACTTC

J: TRBJ1-1
D: TRBD1
V: TRBV5-5
size: -
length: 15
CDR3: CASSFQQGAKTEAFF
DNA: TGTGCCAGCAGTTTCCAACAGGGGGCCAAGACTGAAGCTTTCTTT

J: TRBJ1-2
D: -
V: TRBV19
size: -
length: 13
CDR3: CASTRDKNYGYTF
DNA: TGTGCCAGTACCCGAGACAAGAACTATGGCTACACCTTC

J: TRBJ2-5
D: TRBD2
V: TRBV9
size: -
length: 13
CDR3: CASSWGGEGTQYF
DNA: TGTGCCAGCAGCTGGGGGGGAGAAGGGACCCAGTACTTC

J: TRBJ1-1
D: -
V: TRBV10-1
size: -
length: 14
CDR3: CASSEKGLNTEAFF
DNA: TGCGCCAGCAGTGAGAAGGGGTTGAACACTGAAGCTTTCTTT

J: TRBJ1-6
D: TRBD1
V: TRBV3-1/TRBV3-2
size: once
length: 16
CDR3: CASSQGTGTELFTLHF
DNA: TGTGCCAGCAGCCAAGGGACAGGGACGGAACTATTCACCCTCCACTTT

J: TRBJ1-5
D: -
V: TRBV7-2
size: -
length: 13
CDR3: CASSFNKNQPQHF
DNA: TGTGCCAGCAGCTTTAACAAGAATCAGCCCCAGCATTTT

J: TRBJ1-2
D: -
V: TRBV6-5
size: -
length: 13
CDR3: CASGNVANYGYTF
DNA: TGTGCCAGCGGTAATGTAGCTAACTATGGCTACACCTTC

J: TRBJ2-7
D: TRBD2
V: TRBV4-3
size: -
length: 15
CDR3: CASSQGLAGTYEQYF
DNA: TGCGCCAGCAGCCAAGGCCTAGCGGGGACATACGAGCAGTACTTC

J: TRBJ1-5
D: -
V: TRBV4-1
size: once
length: 15
CDR3: CASSQMAGMNQPQHF
DNA: TGCGCCAGCAGCCAAATGGCAGGGATGAATCAGCCCCAGCATTTT

J: TRBJ1-2
D: -
V: TRBV16
size: -
length: 17
CDR3: CASSQSSGAGPNYGYTF
DNA: TGTGCCAGCAGCCAATCTTCAGGGGCCGGCCCTAACTATGGCTACACCTTC

J: TRBJ1-6
D: -
V: TRBV6-5
size: -
length: 13
CDR3: CASSYSDSSPLHF
DNA: TGTGCCAGCAGTTACTCTGACAGCTCACCCCTCCACTTT

J: TRBJ2-7
D: TRBD1
V: TRBV9
size: once
length: 14
CDR3: CASSGTGDYYEQYF
DNA: TGTGCCAGCAGCGGGACAGGGGATTACTACGAGCAGTACTTC

J: TRBJ1-1
D: -
V: TRBV12-3/TRBV12-4
size: -
length: 13
CDR3: CASQVGGETEAFF
DNA: TGTGCCAGCCAGGTCGGGGGGGAGACTGAAGCTTTCTTT

J: TRBJ2-7
D: -
V: TRBV9
size: -
length: 15
CDR3: CASSVGQDRTYEQYF
DNA: TGTGCCAGCAGCGTTGGTCAGGACAGAACCTACGAGCAGTACTTC

J: TRBJ1-5
D: -
V: TRBV19
size: -
length: 16
CDR3: CATSYGTGPINQPQHF
DNA: TGTGCCACCTCCTATGGCACAGGCCCAATCAATCAGCCCCAGCATTTT

J: TRBJ2-2
D: -
V: TRBV12-3/TRBV12-4
size: -
length: 12
CDR3: CASTLTRGKLFF
DNA: TGTGCCAGCACCCTGACCCGGGGAAAGCTGTTTTTT

J: TRBJ2-3
D: TRBD2
V: TRBV7-2
size: -
length: 16
CDR3: CASSPSTSRRADTQYF
DNA: TGTGCCAGCAGTCCCTCGACTAGCCGTCGAGCTGATACGCAGTATTTT

J: TRBJ1-1
D: -
V: TRBV6-2/TRBV6-3
size: -
length: 14
CDR3: CASSSLGMNTEAFF
DNA: TGTGCCAGCAGTTCTTTGGGCATGAACACTGAAGCTTTCTTT

J: TRBJ2-7
D: -
V: TRBV4-1
size: -
length: 12
CDR3: CASSQVGEEQYF
DNA: TGCGCCAGCAGCCAAGTCGGGGAAGAGCAGTACTTC

J: TRBJ2-2
D: TRBD1
V: TRBV7-3
size: -
length: 14
CDR3: CASRRDRDTGELFF
DNA: TGTGCCAGCAGACGGGACAGGGACACCGGGGAGCTGTTTTTT

J: TRBJ1-4
D: -
V: TRBV19
size: -
length: 15
CDR3: CASSIPSGRGEKLFF
DNA: TGTGCCAGTAGTATCCCTTCGGGGCGGGGTGAAAAACTGTTTTTT

J: TRBJ1-2
D: -
V: TRBV5-4
size: -
length: 14
CDR3: CASSLSPGDHGYTF
DNA: TGTGCCAGCAGCTTGAGCCCAGGCGATCATGGCTACACCTTC

J: TRBJ2-1
D: TRBD2
V: TRBV9
size: -
length: 16
CDR3: CASSPTGGSPYNEQFF
DNA: TGTGCCAGCAGCCCAACGGGAGGGTCCCCCTACAATGAGCAGTTCTTC

J: TRBJ2-3
D: -
V: TRBV3-1/TRBV3-2
size: -
length: 16
CDR3: CASSPFEGGYTDTQYF
DNA: TGTGCCAGCAGTCCCTTTGAGGGGGGGTACACAGATACGCAGTATTTT

J: TRBJ1-4
D: TRBD1
V: TRBV25-1
size: -
length: 16
CDR3: CASSEYQGAFIEKLFF
DNA: TGTGCCAGCAGTGAATACCAGGGGGCGTTTATTGAAAAACTGTTTTTT

J: TRBJ2-5
D: -
V: TRBV29-1
size: -
length: 13
CDR3: CSVLNEQQETQYF
DNA: TGCAGCGTTTTAAACGAACAGCAAGAGACCCAGTACTTC

J: TRBJ2-3
D: TRBD1
V: TRBV7-2
size: -
length: 16
CDR3: CASSLGSGGVTDTQYF
DNA: TGTGCCAGCAGCTTAGGTTCAGGGGGAGTAACAGATACGCAGTATTTT

J: TRBJ1-1
D: -
V: TRBV7-8
size: few
length: 15
CDR3: CASSPMTEMNTEAFF
DNA: TGTGCCAGCAGCCCCATGACAGAAATGAACACTGAAGCTTTCTTT

J: TRBJ2-2
D: -
V: TRBV5-1
size: -
length: 15
CDR3: CASSLDGLNTGELFF
DNA: TGCGCCAGCAGCTTAGACGGACTGAACACCGGGGAGCTGTTTTTT

J: TRBJ1-1
D: TRBD1
V: TRBV29-1
size: -
length: 13
CDR3: CSADRGMNTEAFF
DNA: TGCAGCGCCGACAGGGGCATGAACACTGAAGCTTTCTTT

J: TRBJ1-1
D: -
V: TRBV18
size: -
length: 14
CDR3: CASSQQGVNTEAFF
DNA: TGTGCCAGCTCACAACAGGGTGTTAACACTGAAGCTTTCTTT

J: TRBJ1-5
D: -
V: TRBV4-1
size: -
length: 13
CDR3: CASSQGRNQPQHF
DNA: TGCGCCAGCAGCCAAGGCAGGAATCAGCCCCAGCATTTT

J: TRBJ1-4
D: -
V: TRBV15
size: -
length: 15
CDR3: CATSRTGSGGEKLFF
DNA: TGTGCCACCAGCAGGACCGGGTCAGGAGGGGAAAAACTGTTTTTT

J: TRBJ2-5
D: TRBD2
V: TRBV6-5
size: -
length: 15
CDR3: CASSPTSGGPETQYF
DNA: TGTGCCAGCAGTCCGACTAGCGGGGGCCCAGAGACCCAGTACTTC

J: TRBJ2-7
D: -
V: TRBV5-1
size: -
length: 14
CDR3: CASSFSPQGGEQYF
DNA: TGCGCCAGCAGCTTTTCCCCACAGGGTGGCGAGCAGTACTTC

J: TRBJ1-1
D: -
V: TRBV5-1
size: -
length: 14
CDR3: CASSLGGSGTEAFF
DNA: TGCGCCAGCAGCCTAGGAGGGTCTGGGACTGAAGCTTTCTTT

J: TRBJ1-4
D: -
V: TRBV7-2
size: once
length: 14
CDR3: CASSLGGLGEKLFF
DNA: TGTGCCAGCAGCTTAGGGGGCCTGGGGGAAAAACTGTTTTTT

J: TRBJ2-1
D: -
V: TRBV6-2/TRBV6-3
size: -
length: 11
CDR3: CASSRRGEQFF
DNA: TGTGCCAGCAGTAGACGAGGTGAGCAGTTCTTC

J: TRBJ1-1
D: -
V: TRBV11-2
size: -
length: 16
CDR3: CASSLVHSGGNTEAFF
DNA: TGTGCCAGCAGCTTAGTACATTCGGGAGGGAACACTGAAGCTTTCTTT

J: TRBJ2-1
D: -
V: TRBV29-1
size: -
length: 13
CDR3: CSVGRGAGNEQFF
DNA: TGCAGCGTTGGTCGTGGGGCCGGGAATGAGCAGTTCTTC

J: TRBJ2-1
D: -
V: TRBV6-1
size: -
length: 15
CDR3: CASSEVEGGISEQFF
DNA: TGTGCCAGCAGTGAAGTCGAGGGGGGGATTAGTGAGCAGTTCTTC

J: TRBJ2-7
D: TRBD1
V: TRBV19
size: -
length: 15
CDR3: CASSIGLGQGYEQYF
DNA: TGTGCCAGTAGTATAGGTTTGGGACAGGGCTACGAGCAGTACTTC

J: TRBJ1-5
D: -
V: TRBV6-5
size: few
length: 16
CDR3: CASSLRRGNSNQPQHF
DNA: TGTGCCAGCAGTTTGCGACGCGGTAATAGCAATCAGCCCCAGCATTTT

J: TRBJ1-3
D: TRBD1
V: TRBV30
size: -
length: 15
CDR3: CAWSTRQGAGNTIYF
DNA: TGTGCCTGGAGTACCCGACAGGGGGCCGGAAACACCATATATTTT

J: TRBJ2-2
D: -
V: TRBV3-1/TRBV3-2
size: few
length: 15
CDR3: CASSQVGANTGELFF
DNA: TGTGCCAGCAGCCAAGTGGGCGCGAACACCGGGGAGCTGTTTTTT

J: TRBJ2-7
D: TRBD2
V: TRBV5-4
size: -
length: 14
CDR3: CASSAGTSPPEQYF
DNA: TGTGCCAGCAGCGCGGGGACTAGCCCCCCCGAGCAGTACTTC

J: TRBJ1-1
D: TRBD1
V: TRBV7-6
size: -
length: 15
CDR3: CASSLAAGGNTEAFF
DNA: TGTGCCAGCAGCTTAGCGGCAGGGGGGAACACTGAAGCTTTCTTT

J: TRBJ1-5
D: -
V: TRBV5-1
size: -
length: 13
CDR3: CASSGGLDQPQHF
DNA: TGCGCCAGCAGCGGGGGGTTAGATCAGCCCCAGCATTTT